The T cell receptor beta chain described here comes from a study of CD8 T cells in Susac syndrome. V was cut by 2 bases and J by 4 bases, with 14 bases left in between. The CDR3 extends over 15 amino acids. Random-hexamer reverse transcription was applied to roughly 0.5 to 1 ug RNA. Coverage of TCR beta CDR3 amplification by immunoSEQ multiplex PCR extended to 54 Vbeta and 13 Jbeta. In TCRdb, the immunoSEQ multiplex PCR reads were re-called with MiXCR into one record per CDR3 protein. The repertoire holds 150,000 to 200,000 distinct CDR3 sequences, 85% to 95% seen once, with less than 0.2% in the top ten.

The chain recombines TRBV12-3 or TRBV12-4 with TRBJ2-5, with D hard to call. The source material was CD8+ T cells from PBMCs. This clonotype was sampled from a human donor with multiple sclerosis. The CDR3 spells CASSLSLGLLETQYF. In DNA, the CDR3 is TGTGCCAGCAGTTTATCGCTGGGGTTATTAGAGACCCAGTACTTC.